This is a list of T cell receptor beta chains from one sample in a study of T cell responses to AZD1222 COVID-19 vaccine. Libraries were prepared by immunoSEQ multiplex PCR; TCRdb keeps only in-frame clonotypes and omits some of them. The data show around 35,000 clones, 85% to 90% seen once. Sample: peripheral blood, taken 28 days after the second AZD1222 dose. These receptor sequences come from an adult who received the AZD1222 COVID-19 vaccine. The conserved cysteine and the conserved F or W are not part of the CDR3 here. The order of the fields is V gene, J gene, CDR3 length, CDR3 protein.

TRBV5-1	TRBJ1-1	11	ASSFTLNTEAF
TRBV10-3	TRBJ2-7	13	AISESWGTGGHQY
TRBV7-7	TRBJ2-1	12	ASSSSRTDNEQF
TRBV6-5	TRBJ2-7	11	ASSTRQGGEQY
TRBV11-2	TRBJ1-1	13	ASSPLWKGDTEAF
TRBV19	TRBJ2-7	12	ASSIFGQGTEQY
TRBV7-2	TRBJ2-7	12	ASSLGGASYEQY
TRBV7-2	TRBJ2-3	14	ASSVFSRGSTDTQY
TRBV6-6	TRBJ2-2	11	ASRKENPGELF
TRBV15	TRBJ2-1	13	ATSRTQLDYDEQF
TRBV28	TRBJ2-5	15	ASSPYTFLEIAETQY
TRBV7-9	TRBJ2-3	14	ASSWPGGLNTDTQY
TRBV2	TRBJ1-1	12	ASSPQGAVTEAF
TRBV12-5	TRBJ2-7	10	ASGLFSYEQY
TRBV2	TRBJ1-1	11	ASIRRVNTEAF
TRBV20-1	TRBJ1-2	11	SASNPFGYGYT
TRBV27	TRBJ1-1	12	ASTPRRGNTEAF
TRBV5-4	TRBJ1-3	14	ASSLDRVYEGNTIY
TRBV5-1	TRBJ1-2	12	ASSARTDNYGYT
TRBV2	TRBJ2-3	12	ASISTDRGRTQY
TRBV29-1	TRBJ1-1	9	SVDRGSEAF
TRBV12-3/TRBV12-4	TRBJ2-2	11	ASSSGLAGELF
TRBV30	TRBJ1-1	9	AWRMTDEAF
TRBV7-2	TRBJ1-2	12	ASSAAPGDYGYT
TRBV30	TRBJ1-1	11	AWRSHRDTEAF
TRBV7-2	TRBJ2-4	15	ASSAGGGPTRGYIQY
TRBV30	TRBJ1-3	14	AWSGLLGHSGNTIY
TRBV6-5	TRBJ2-7	12	ASRRDNTPYEQY
TRBV7-2	TRBJ1-3	11	ASSRKGENTIY
TRBV27	TRBJ2-1	10	ASAVYYNEQF
TRBV2	TRBJ2-1	12	ASGNRDRRDEQF
TRBV7-9	TRBJ1-1	13	ASSHRQTQNTEAF
TRBV27	TRBJ1-4	18	ASSTLNRRERGQGRDKLF
TRBV9	TRBJ1-3	13	ASSPGTSSGNTIY
TRBV5-4	TRBJ2-3	14	ASSTGGDPSKDTQY